Listed below are T cell receptor beta chains from one sample, sequenced in a study of cytomegalovirus exposure and HLA in healthy donors. Libraries were prepared by immunoSEQ multiplex PCR; TCRdb keeps only in-frame clonotypes and omits some of them. The data hold more than 250,000 clones, with about 90% observed a single time. The specimen sequenced was PBMCs. Receptors were obtained from a woman younger than 45 in good health and CMV-seronegative. The CDR3 runs from the conserved cysteine through the conserved F or W. D genes are given only for firm matches. Size tells how often a clone was seen (once, few, many) or the class of an expanded clone, and some rows leave it out.

cdr3_length	clone_size	j_call	v_call	d_call	cdr3_aa	cdr3_nt
19	NA	TRBJ2-5	TRBV7-9	NA	CASSLVSGAGVLHQETQYF	TGTGCCAGCAGCTTGGTTTCAGGGGCGGGGGTTTTGCACCAAGAGACCCAGTACTTC
16	once	TRBJ2-3	TRBV1	NA	CTSSRTLVAHADTQYF	TGCACCAGCAGCCGAACACTAGTAGCCCACGCAGATACGCAGTATTTT
14	few	TRBJ2-2	TRBV6-6	TRBD2	CASVLAGVGGELFF	TGTGCCAGCGTATTGGCGGGAGTTGGCGGGGAGCTGTTTTTT
15	many	TRBJ2-7	TRBV30	TRBD2	CAWSGTSGSAYEQYF	TGTGCCTGGAGTGGGACTAGCGGGAGTGCCTACGAGCAGTACTTC
14	once	TRBJ2-7	TRBV5-1	NA	CASSFKQGSYEQYF	TGCGCCAGCAGCTTTAAGCAGGGATCCTACGAGCAGTACTTC
16	NA	TRBJ2-2	TRBV5-1	NA	CASSPIASANTGELFF	TGCGCCAGCAGCCCCATAGCCAGCGCGAACACCGGGGAGCTGTTTTTT
17	NA	TRBJ2-1	TRBV7-6	TRBD2	CASSLDPAGVYQGEQFF	TGTGCCAGCAGCTTAGACCCAGCGGGAGTCTACCAAGGTGAGCAGTTCTTC
12	NA	TRBJ2-7	TRBV10-2	TRBD1	CASSFRGSEQYF	TGCGCCAGCAGTTTCAGGGGGAGCGAGCAGTACTTC
15	NA	TRBJ2-7	TRBV4-1	TRBD1	CASSQEGGFGYEQYF	TGCGCCAGCAGCCAAGAAGGGGGCTTCGGCTACGAGCAGTACTTC
15	NA	TRBJ2-7	TRBV4-1	NA	CASSQDPRGIYEQYF	TGCGCCAGCAGCCAAGACCCAAGAGGGATTTACGAGCAGTACTTC
12	NA	TRBJ2-7	TRBV19	TRBD1	CASSSGTGEQYF	TGTGCCAGTAGTTCCGGGACAGGCGAGCAGTACTTC
15	once	TRBJ2-1	TRBV29-1	TRBD2	CSVGGTSLAVNEQFF	TGCAGCGTTGGCGGGACTAGCCTCGCCGTCAATGAGCAGTTCTTC
13	NA	TRBJ2-7	TRBV4-1	TRBD2	CASSLAATYEQYF	TGCGCCAGCAGTCTAGCGGCCACCTACGAGCAGTACTTC
17	NA	TRBJ2-2	TRBV7-6	TRBD2	CASSLERALAGAGELFF	TGTGCCAGCAGCTTAGAGCGTGCACTAGCGGGAGCCGGGGAGCTGTTTTTT
13	NA	TRBJ1-1	TRBV29-1	TRBD1	CSVSTGVDTEAFF	TGCAGCGTCTCGACAGGGGTGGACACTGAAGCTTTCTTT
16	NA	TRBJ1-2	TRBV9	TRBD1	CASSVATGTDNYGYTF	TGTGCCAGCAGCGTAGCTACAGGGACAGATAACTATGGCTACACCTTC
15	NA	TRBJ2-7	TRBV29-1	NA	CSVEGDGTESYEQYF	TGCAGCGTGGAAGGGGACGGGACGGAGTCCTACGAGCAGTACTTC
15	NA	TRBJ2-2	TRBV5-1	TRBD1	CASSLGQGFAGELFF	TGCGCCAGCAGCCTGGGACAGGGGTTCGCCGGGGAGCTGTTTTTT
15	NA	TRBJ1-2	TRBV15	TRBD1	CATSRGQGIRGGYTF	TGTGCCACCAGCAGAGGACAGGGAATAAGGGGTGGCTACACCTTC
15	NA	TRBJ2-7	TRBV5-1	TRBD1	CASSSGTVVSYEQYF	TGCGCCAGCAGCTCCGGGACAGTGGTCTCCTACGAGCAGTACTTC
16	NA	TRBJ2-7	TRBV5-1	TRBD1	CASSLSGFGTGEEQYF	TGCGCCAGCAGCTTGTCCGGTTTCGGCACAGGGGAAGAGCAGTACTTC
13	NA	TRBJ2-5	TRBV5-1	NA	CASSFSGMETQYF	TGCGCCAGCAGCTTCTCGGGGATGGAGACCCAGTACTTC
17	NA	TRBJ2-1	TRBV2	TRBD2	CASSDSRGLPADNEQFF	TGTGCCAGCAGTGATTCCCGGGGACTACCCGCGGACAATGAGCAGTTCTTC
14	once	TRBJ2-5	TRBV28	TRBD1	CASAWTGTDETQYF	TGTGCCAGCGCCTGGACAGGGACGGATGAGACCCAGTACTTC
17	NA	TRBJ1-1	TRBV18	NA	CASSPREQGLMNTEAFF	TGTGCCAGCTCACCCCGCGAGCAGGGCCTCATGAACACTGAAGCTTTCTTT
14	NA	TRBJ2-5	TRBV18	NA	CASSPGLTQETQYF	TGTGCCAGCTCACCAGGGTTGACCCAAGAGACCCAGTACTTC
13	NA	TRBJ2-5	TRBV6-5	NA	CASSSRVEETQYF	TGTGCCAGCAGTTCTCGAGTGGAAGAGACCCAGTACTTC
16	NA	TRBJ2-1	TRBV27	TRBD1	CASSSTGDSSYNEQFF	TGTGCCAGCAGTTCCACAGGGGATAGCTCCTACAATGAGCAGTTCTTC
15	NA	TRBJ2-7	TRBV4-1	NA	CASSQDRGALYEQYF	TGCGCCAGCAGCCAAGATCGGGGGGCGCTTTACGAGCAGTACTTC
15	once	TRBJ1-2	TRBV11-2	TRBD1	CASRPLTGTGNGYTF	TGTGCCAGCAGGCCCCTCACCGGGACAGGGAATGGCTACACCTTC
15	NA	TRBJ2-7	TRBV27	TRBD2	CAIGTSGSTMREQYF	TGTGCCATCGGGACTAGCGGGAGTACAATGCGTGAGCAGTACTTC
19	NA	TRBJ2-3	TRBV28	NA	CASSLGQGNTASRPDTQYF	TGTGCCAGCAGTTTGGGTCAGGGAAACACTGCATCCCGGCCAGATACGCAGTATTTT
12	once	TRBJ2-1	TRBV29-1	NA	CSVRGDGSEQFF	TGCAGCGTTAGAGGGGACGGGAGTGAGCAGTTCTTC
13	NA	TRBJ1-1	TRBV6-1	NA	CASPQTGNTEAFF	TGTGCCAGCCCCCAAACAGGGAACACTGAAGCTTTCTTT
14	NA	TRBJ2-7	TRBV2	TRBD1	CASSGDRVAYEQYF	TGTGCCAGCAGTGGTGACAGGGTTGCCTACGAGCAGTACTTC
14	few	TRBJ2-7	TRBV4-3	NA	CASSPSLGSYEQYF	TGCGCCAGCAGCCCCTCCCTGGGGTCCTACGAGCAGTACTTC
15	NA	TRBJ2-3	TRBV4-3	NA	CASSQGASDTDTQYF	TGCGCCAGCAGCCAAGGGGCCTCGGACACAGATACGCAGTATTTT
18	NA	TRBJ2-2	TRBV13	TRBD2	CASSVGGLAGENTGELFF	TGTGCCAGCTCTGTAGGGGGACTAGCGGGAGAAAACACCGGGGAGCTGTTTTTT
18	NA	TRBJ2-3	TRBV4-1	TRBD2	CASSQEPRLAGGADTQYF	TGCGCCAGCAGCCAAGAACCAAGACTAGCGGGAGGGGCCGATACGCAGTATTTT
15	once	TRBJ2-5	TRBV9	TRBD1	CASSAGTGSMETQYF	TGTGCCAGCAGCGCAGGGACAGGGTCAATGGAGACCCAGTACTTC
12	NA	TRBJ2-7	TRBV7-6	NA	CASSLGGVEQYF	TGTGCCAGCAGCTTAGGGGGAGTCGAGCAGTACTTC
10	NA	TRBJ2-3	TRBV20-1	NA	CSARPDTQYF	TGCAGTGCTAGACCAGATACGCAGTATTTT